This T cell receptor beta chain derives from a study of blood T cell repertoires in COVID-19. As for the study in general: Sources were T cells, B-cell-depleted T cells, or PBMCs; the material itself was cDNA or gDNA.

In germline, CDR1 is MGHDK, CDR2 SYGVNS. The CDR3 consists of 14 residues. V was trimmed by 4 bases and J by 0 bases, leaving 7 bases between them. Authors' analysis steps: Cell counts per sample came from amplifying reference gene primers. Sequencing was performed with immunoSEQ multiplex PCR; in TCRdb, only in-frame clones are kept and a portion is missing. Clone size and the V and J calls come from that table; the DNA yielded D and trimming. This table has 180,000 or so clones, roughly 81% appearing once. Material: peripheral blood. The chain recombines TRBV25-1 with TRBJ2-1; no clear D. This clonotype originated in a woman older than 75 with COVID-19, enrolled during active disease. Here the CDR3 DNA reads TGTGCCAGCAGTGGTCCGAGCTCCTACAATGAGCAGTTCTTC. Protein product: CASSGPSSYNEQFF.